These 8 T cell receptor beta chains came from one sample sequenced in a study of T cells expressing NK-cell markers. TCRdb reprocessed the 5' RACE reads and keeps a single row for each CDR3 protein, giving no DNA. The listing records about 430,000 distinct CDR3 sequences. The sample taken for sequencing was blood T cells: a sorted CD56 or NKG2C T cell subset, CD4+ or CD8+ T cells, or bulk PBMC T cells (not recorded which). The receptors shown here come from a woman aged 50 to 65 in good health.

The rearrangement uses TRBV10-3 and TRBJ2-3; TCRdb gives TRBD1 as the D gene, but with no DNA this cannot be confirmed. The CDR3 loop spans 15 amino acids. Per the germline V gene, CDR1 is ENHRY and CDR2 is SYGVKD. The chain's CDR3 is CAISESRGLADTQYF.

The rearrangement uses TRBV29-1 and TRBJ1-2; the TCRdb call, TRBD1, lacks DNA for checking. CDR1 and CDR2 (germline): SQVTM, ANQGSEA. CDR3 length: 15 residues. The CDR3 region is CSVEGGGQVNYGYTF.

This rearrangement joins TRBV3-1 to TRBJ2-2. The germline V gene has CDR1 LGHDT and CDR2 YNNKEL (reference sequence). CDR3 size: 12 residues. Here the CDR3 reads CASSHPSGELFF.

The V call is TRBV20-1, the J call TRBJ2-7; TCRdb gives TRBD2 as the D gene, but with no DNA this cannot be confirmed. CDR3 length equals 15 residues. CDR1 is DFQATT, CDR2 SNEGSKA, per germline (reference sequence). This chain's CDR3 is CSARDSKLAVYEQYF.

This chain connects TRBV5-1 to TRBJ2-3; TCRdb picks TRBD1, but there is no DNA to check that call. The CDR3 has 12 residues. Germline lookup yields CDR1 SGHRS and CDR2 YFSETQ. The CDR3: CASMSWGWVQYF.

CDR3 in amino acids: CSCTGEGRDQYF. The V call is TRBV29-1, the J call TRBJ2-5; TCRdb designates TRBD1, a call that cannot be tested without DNA. CDR3 length: 12 amino acids. Looked up from germline, CDR1 is SQVTM and CDR2 is ANQGSEA.

The chain links TRBV7-8 to TRBJ2-5; there is no DNA to check the TCRdb D call of TRBD2. CDR1 is SGHVS, CDR2 FQNEAQ, per germline. The CDR3 contains 14 residues. CDR3 loop: CASSPGTNQETQYF.

The rearrangement uses TRBV5-1 and TRBJ1-1; lacking DNA, the TRBD1 call made by TCRdb goes unchecked. The CDR3 extends over 13 amino acids. Germline V gene data show CDR1 as SGHRS and CDR2 as YFSETQ. CDR3 sequence reads: CASSEVTRAVAFF.